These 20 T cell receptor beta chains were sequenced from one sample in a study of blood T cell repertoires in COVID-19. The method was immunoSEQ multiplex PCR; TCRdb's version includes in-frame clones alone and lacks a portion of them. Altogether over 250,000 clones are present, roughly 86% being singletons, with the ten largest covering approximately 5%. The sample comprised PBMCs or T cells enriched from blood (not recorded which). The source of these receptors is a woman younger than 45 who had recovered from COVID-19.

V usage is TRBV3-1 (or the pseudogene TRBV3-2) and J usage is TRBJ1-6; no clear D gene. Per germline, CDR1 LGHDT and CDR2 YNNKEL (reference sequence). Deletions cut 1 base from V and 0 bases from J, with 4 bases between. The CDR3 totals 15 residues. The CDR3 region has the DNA TGTGCCAGCAGCCAAGGCAGCTCCTATAATTCACCCCTCCACTTT. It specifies CASSQGSSYNSPLHF.

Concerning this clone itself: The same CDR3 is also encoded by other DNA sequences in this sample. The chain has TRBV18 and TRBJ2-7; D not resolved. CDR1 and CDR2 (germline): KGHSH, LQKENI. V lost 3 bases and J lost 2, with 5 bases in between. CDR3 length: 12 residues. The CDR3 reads CASSPPTYEQYF. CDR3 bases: TGTGCCAGCTCACCTCCTACCTACGAGCAGTACTTC.

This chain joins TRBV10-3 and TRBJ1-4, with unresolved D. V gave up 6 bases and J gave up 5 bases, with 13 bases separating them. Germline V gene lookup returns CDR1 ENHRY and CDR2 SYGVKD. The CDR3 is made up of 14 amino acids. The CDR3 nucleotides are TGTGCCATCAGCAAGACAAGTCAAAATGAAAAACTGTTTTTT. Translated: CAISKTSQNEKLFF.

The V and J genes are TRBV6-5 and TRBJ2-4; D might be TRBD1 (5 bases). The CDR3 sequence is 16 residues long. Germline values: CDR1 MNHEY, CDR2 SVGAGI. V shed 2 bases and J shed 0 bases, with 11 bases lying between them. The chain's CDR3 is CASSYGAELAKNIQYF. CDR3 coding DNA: TGTGCCAGCAGTTACGGGGCGGAGCTAGCCAAAAACATTCAGTACTTC.

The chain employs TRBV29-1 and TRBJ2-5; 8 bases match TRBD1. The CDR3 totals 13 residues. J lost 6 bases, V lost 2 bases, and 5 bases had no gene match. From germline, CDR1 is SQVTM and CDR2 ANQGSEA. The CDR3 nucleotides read TGCAGCGTTGAACCGACAGGGGCCAAGACCCAGTACTTC. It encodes CSVEPTGAKTQYF. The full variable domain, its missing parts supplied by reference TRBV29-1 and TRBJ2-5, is SAVISQKPSRDICQRGTSLTIQCQVDSQVTMMFWYRQQPGQSLTLIATANQGSEATYESGFVIDKFPISRPNLTFSTLTVSNMSPEDSSIYLCSVEPTGAKTQYFGPGTRLLVL.

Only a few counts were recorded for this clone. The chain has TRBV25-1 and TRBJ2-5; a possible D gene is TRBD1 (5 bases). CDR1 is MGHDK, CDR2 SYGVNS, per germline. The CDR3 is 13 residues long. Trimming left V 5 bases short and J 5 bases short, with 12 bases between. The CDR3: CASSPRGRETQYF. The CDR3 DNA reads TGTGCCAGCAGTCCTAGGGGCCGTGAGACCCAGTACTTC. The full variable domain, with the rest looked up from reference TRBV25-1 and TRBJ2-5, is EADIYQTPRYLVIGTGKKITLECSQTMGHDKMYWYQQDPGMELHLIHYSYGVNSTEKGDLSSESTVSRIRTEHFPLTLESARPSHTSQYLCASSPRGRETQYFGPGTRLLVL.

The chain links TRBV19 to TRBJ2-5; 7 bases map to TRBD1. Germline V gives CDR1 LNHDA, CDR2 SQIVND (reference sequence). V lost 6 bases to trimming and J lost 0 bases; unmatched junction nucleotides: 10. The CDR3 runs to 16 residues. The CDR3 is CASSPGQVRYQETQYF. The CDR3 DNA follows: TGTGCCAGTAGCCCAGGACAGGTCAGGTACCAAGAGACCCAGTACTTC.

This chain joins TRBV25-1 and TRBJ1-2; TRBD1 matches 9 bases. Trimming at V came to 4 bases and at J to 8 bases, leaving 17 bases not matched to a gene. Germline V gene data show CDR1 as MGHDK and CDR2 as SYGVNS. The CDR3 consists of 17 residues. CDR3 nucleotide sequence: TGTGCCAGCAGTGCCCTAGGGCGACAGGGGGATTCGAGGGGCTACACCTTC. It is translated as CASSALGRQGDSRGYTF.

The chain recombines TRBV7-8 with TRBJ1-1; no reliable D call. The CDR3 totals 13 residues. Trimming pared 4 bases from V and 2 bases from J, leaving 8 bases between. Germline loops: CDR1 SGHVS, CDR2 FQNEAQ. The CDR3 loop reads CASSSGGNTEAFF. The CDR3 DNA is TGTGCCAGCAGCTCAGGAGGCAACACTGAAGCTTTCTTT.

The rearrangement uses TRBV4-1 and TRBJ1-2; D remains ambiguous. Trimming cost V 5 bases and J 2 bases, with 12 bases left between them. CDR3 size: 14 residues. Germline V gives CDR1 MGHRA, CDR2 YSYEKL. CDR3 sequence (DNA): TGCGCCAGCAGCTCGCGGACTGTCAACTATGGCTACACCTTC. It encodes CASSSRTVNYGYTF.

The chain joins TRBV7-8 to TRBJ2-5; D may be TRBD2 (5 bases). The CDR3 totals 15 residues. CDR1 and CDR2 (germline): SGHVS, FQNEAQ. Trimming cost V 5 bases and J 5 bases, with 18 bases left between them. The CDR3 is CASSPLRGKEETQYF. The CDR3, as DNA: TGTGCCAGCAGCCCCCTCCGGGGTAAAGAGGAGACCCAGTACTTC.

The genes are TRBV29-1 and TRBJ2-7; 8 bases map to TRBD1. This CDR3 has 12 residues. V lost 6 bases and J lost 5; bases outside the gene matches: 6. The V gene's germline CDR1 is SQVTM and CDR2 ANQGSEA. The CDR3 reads CSVLDRVHEQYF. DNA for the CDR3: TGCAGCGTGTTGGACAGGGTCCACGAGCAGTACTTC.

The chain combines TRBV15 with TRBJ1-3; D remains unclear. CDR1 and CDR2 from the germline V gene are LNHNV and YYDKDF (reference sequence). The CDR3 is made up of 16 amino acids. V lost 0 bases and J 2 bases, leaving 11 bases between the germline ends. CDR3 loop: CATSRDNSGPGNTIYF. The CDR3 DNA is TGTGCCACCAGCAGAGATAATAGCGGACCTGGAAACACCATATATTTT.

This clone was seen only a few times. This CDR3 reads CASSQEGAGEAFF. Written as DNA, the CDR3 is TGCGCCAGCAGCCAAGAGGGGGCAGGTGAAGCTTTCTTT. This sequence joins TRBV4-1 and TRBJ1-1; maybe TRBD1 (6 bases). CDR3 length: 13 residues. Trimming removed 0 bases from V and 7 bases from J, with 9 bases in between. Germline CDR1 and CDR2: MGHRA and YSYEKL.

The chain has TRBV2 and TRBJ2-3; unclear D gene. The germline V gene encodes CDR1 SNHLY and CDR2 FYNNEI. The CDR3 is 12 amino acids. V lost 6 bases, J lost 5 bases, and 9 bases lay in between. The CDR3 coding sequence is TGTGCCAGCAGCGGGTCGGGAGATACGCAGTATTTT. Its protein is CASSGSGDTQYF.

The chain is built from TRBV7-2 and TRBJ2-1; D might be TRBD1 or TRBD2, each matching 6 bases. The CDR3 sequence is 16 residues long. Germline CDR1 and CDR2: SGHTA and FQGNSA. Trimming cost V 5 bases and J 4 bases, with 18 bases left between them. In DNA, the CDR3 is TGTGCCAGCAGCCTAGGGGGGCCTGGTTTTTACAATGAGCAGTTCTTC. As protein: CASSLGGPGFYNEQFF.

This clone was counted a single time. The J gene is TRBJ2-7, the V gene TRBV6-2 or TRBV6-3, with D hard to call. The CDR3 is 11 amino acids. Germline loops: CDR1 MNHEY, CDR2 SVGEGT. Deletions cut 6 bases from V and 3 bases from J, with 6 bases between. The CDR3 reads CASSSNYEQYF. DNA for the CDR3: TGTGCCAGCAGCTCCAACTACGAGCAGTACTTC.

CDR3 sequence: CASSRRTSELNTEAFF. CDR3 coding DNA: TGTGCCAGCTCACGGAGAACCAGCGAACTGAACACTGAAGCTTTCTTT. This rearrangement joins TRBV18 to TRBJ1-1; D uncertain. CDR3 length: 16 amino acids. CDR1 KGHSH and CDR2 LQKENI come from the germline V gene. Trimming removed 4 bases from V and 0 bases from J, with 15 bases in between. Drawing the rest from reference TRBV18 and TRBJ1-1, the complete variable domain is NAGVMQNPRHLVRRRGQEARLRCSPMKGHSHVYWYRQLPEEGLKFMVYLQKENIIDESGMPKERFSAEFPKEGPSILRIQQVVRGDSAAYFCASSRRTSELNTEAFFGQGTRLTVV.

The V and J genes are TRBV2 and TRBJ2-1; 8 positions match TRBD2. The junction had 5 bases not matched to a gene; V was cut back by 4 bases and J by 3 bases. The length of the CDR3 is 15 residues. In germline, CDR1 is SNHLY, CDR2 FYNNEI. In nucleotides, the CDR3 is TGTGCCAGCAGTGCCGAGCGGGGGCTCTACAATGAGCAGTTCTTC. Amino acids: CASSAERGLYNEQFF.

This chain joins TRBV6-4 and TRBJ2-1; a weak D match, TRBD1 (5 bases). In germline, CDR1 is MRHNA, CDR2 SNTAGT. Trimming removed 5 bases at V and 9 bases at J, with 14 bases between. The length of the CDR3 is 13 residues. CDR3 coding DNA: TGTGCCAGCAGTACCGATGGGGCAGGTGAGCAGTTCTTC. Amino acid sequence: CASSTDGAGEQFF.